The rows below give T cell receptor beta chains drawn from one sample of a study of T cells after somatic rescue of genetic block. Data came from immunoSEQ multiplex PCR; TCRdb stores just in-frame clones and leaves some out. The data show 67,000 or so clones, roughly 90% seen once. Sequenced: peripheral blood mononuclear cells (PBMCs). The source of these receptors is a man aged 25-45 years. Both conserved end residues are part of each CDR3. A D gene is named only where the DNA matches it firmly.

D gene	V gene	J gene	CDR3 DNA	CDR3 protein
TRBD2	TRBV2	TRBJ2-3	TGTGCCAGCAGAGGGACTAGCGGCACAGATACGCAGTATTTT	CASRGTSGTDTQYF
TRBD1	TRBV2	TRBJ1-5	TGTGCCAGCACTTTCGGACAGGGACCAAGCAATCAGCCCCAGCATTTT	CASTFGQGPSNQPQHF
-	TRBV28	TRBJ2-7	TGTGCCAGCAGTTCCCCCCACCTAAGGGTTTCCTACGAGCAGTACTTC	CASSSPHLRVSYEQYF
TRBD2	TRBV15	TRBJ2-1	TGTGCCACCAGCAGAAGGACTAGCGGGAGGGGCAATGAGCAGTTCTTC	CATSRRTSGRGNEQFF
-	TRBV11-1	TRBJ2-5	TGTGCCAGCAGTTTGTTGGGACAAGAGACCCAGTACTTC	CASSLLGQETQYF
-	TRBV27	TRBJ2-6	TGTGCCAGCAGTTTATTTATGGAAAGCTCTGGGGCCAACGTCCTGACTTTC	CASSLFMESSGANVLTF
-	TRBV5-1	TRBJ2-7	TGCGCCAGCAGCTTGGGGATGGGGGGAAAACCCTACGAGCAGTACTTC	CASSLGMGGKPYEQYF
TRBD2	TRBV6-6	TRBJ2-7	TGTGCCAGCAGACGCCAGACTAGCGCCTACTACGAGCAGTACTTC	CASRRQTSAYYEQYF
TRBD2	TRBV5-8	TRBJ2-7	TGTGCCAGCAGCCGGCGGGGGGCCGATTCCTACGAGCAGTACTTC	CASSRRGADSYEQYF
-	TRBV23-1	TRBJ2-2	TGCGCCAGCAGTCAATCCCTCCCAGAGAACACCGGGGAGCTGTTTTTT	CASSQSLPENTGELFF
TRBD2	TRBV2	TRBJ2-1	TGTGCCAGCAGTGACGGGGTGGTGGGACTAGCCTACAATGAGCAGTTCTTC	CASSDGVVGLAYNEQFF